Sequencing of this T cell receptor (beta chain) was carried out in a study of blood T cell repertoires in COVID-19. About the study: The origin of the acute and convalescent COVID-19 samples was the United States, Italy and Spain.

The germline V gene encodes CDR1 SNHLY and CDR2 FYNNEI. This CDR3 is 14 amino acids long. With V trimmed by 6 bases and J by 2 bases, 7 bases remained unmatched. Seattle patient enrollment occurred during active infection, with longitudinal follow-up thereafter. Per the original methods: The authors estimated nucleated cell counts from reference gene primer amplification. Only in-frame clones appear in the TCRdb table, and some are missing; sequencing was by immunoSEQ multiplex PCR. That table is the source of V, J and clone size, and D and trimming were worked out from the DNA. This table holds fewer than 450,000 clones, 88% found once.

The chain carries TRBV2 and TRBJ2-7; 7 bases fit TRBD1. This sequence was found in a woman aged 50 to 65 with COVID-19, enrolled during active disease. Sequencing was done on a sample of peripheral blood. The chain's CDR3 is CASRGTEGTYEQYF. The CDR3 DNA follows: TGTGCCAGCAGGGGGACAGAGGGGACCTACGAGCAGTACTTC.